A single sample gave rise to the 24 T cell receptor beta chains below, sequenced in a study of CD8+CD57+ T cells in acquired aplastic anemia. Genomic DNA, the template, was used for profiling of the TCR beta VDJ and CDR3. MiXCR, applied by TCRdb to the reads, yields one record per CDR3 protein. The sample has about 160,000 distinct CDR3 sequences; 71% are singletons. An expansion of CD8+CD57+ cells by flow cytometry had been shown in patients chosen for sequencing. Material: sorted CD4+, CD8+, or CD8+CD57+ T cells (not recorded which) from PBMCs. These receptors all come from a human donor with aplastic anemia.

V gene TRBV5-1 combines with J gene TRBJ1-2, with D uncertain. V was pared by 0 bases and J by 0 bases, with 0 bases between. The CDR3 extends over 12 amino acids. The germline CDR1 and CDR2 sequences are SGHRS and YFSETQ. Here the CDR3 DNA reads TGCGCCAGCAGCTTGGCTAACTATGGCTACACCTTC. Translating it yields CASSLANYGYTF.

This clonotype was found once. CDR3 protein: CASSVGAGMTEAFF. As DNA, the CDR3 is TGTGCCAGCAGCGTAGGGGCGGGTATGACTGAAGCTTTCTTT. V usage is TRBV9 and J usage is TRBJ1-1; no firm D call. V gave up 0 bases and J gave up 5 bases, with 11 bases separating them. CDR3 length: 14 residues. Germline CDR1 is SGDLS and CDR2 is YYNGEE.

On this clonotype itself: Without the conserved terminal phenylalanine or tryptophan, this CDR3 likely stems from a read error. It is unclear where the CDR3 begins or ends on the DNA, so no DNA is shown, and the CDR3 is as TCRdb lists it. The gene calls are TRBV9 and TRBJ1-3. The CDR3 is 12 amino acids in total, end residues counted. The germline V gene encodes CDR1 SGDLS and CDR2 YYNGEE. The CDR3 loop reads CASSLGLADVPH.

In DNA, the CDR3 is TGTGCCACCAGCAGCGGAAACTCCTACAATGAGCAGTTCTTC. It encodes CATSSGNSYNEQFF. This chain connects TRBV24-1 to TRBJ2-1, with TRBD2 as a possible D gene (5 bases). The V gene lost 7 bases and the J gene lost 0 bases, with 9 bases spanning the gap. The CDR3 is 14 residues long. Germline CDR1 and CDR2: KGHDR and SFDVKD.

This chain connects TRBV15 to TRBJ1-3; tentatively, D is TRBD1 (6 bases). This CDR3 is built from 14 residues. The germline CDR1 and CDR2 sequences are LNHNV and YYDKDF (reference sequence). Trimming removed 6 bases from V and 2 bases from J, with 11 bases in between. CDR3 region: CATRGAGAGNTIYF. The CDR3 nucleotides read TGTGCCACCAGGGGGGCGGGCGCTGGAAACACCATATATTTT.

This chain uses TRBV6-1 with TRBJ2-7; D is possibly TRBD1 (6 bases). With 4 bases removed from V and 2 bases from J, the gap between germline ends came to 9 bases. Germline V CDR1 and CDR2: MNHNS, SASEGT. The CDR3 is 13 residues long. The CDR3 loop reads CASSVTGPYEQYF. The DNA of the CDR3 is TGTGCCAGCAGTGTGACAGGCCCCTACGAGCAGTACTTC.

This clonotype was seen a handful of times. The rearrangement links TRBV20-1 to TRBJ1-5; 8 bases are a match to TRBD1. CDR1 DFQATT and CDR2 SNEGSKA come from the germline V gene (reference sequence). Unmatched junction bases numbered 16, after V lost 2 bases and J lost 4 bases. This CDR3 is 18 amino acids long. The CDR3 protein is CSARFLTGVLPQNQPQHF. CDR3 in DNA: TGCAGTGCTAGATTTCTGACAGGGGTCCTCCCGCAAAATCAGCCCCAGCATTTT.

V is TRBV29-1 and J is TRBJ2-5, with 9 bases that match TRBD1. From germline, CDR1 is SQVTM and CDR2 ANQGSEA. CDR3 size: 15 residues. V was pared by 4 bases and J by 0 bases, with 6 bases of the junction left unmatched. CDR3 DNA: TGCAGCGTTGTTCCGGGACAGGGAGACCAAGAGACCCAGTACTTC. Encoded protein: CSVVPGQGDQETQYF.

This clonotype turned up a few times. This sequence joins TRBV24-1 and TRBJ2-5; D uncertain. V lost 6 bases to trimming and J lost 2 bases, with 3 bases between them. From germline, CDR1 is KGHDR and CDR2 SFDVKD. The CDR3 contains 11 residues. The CDR3 DNA reads TGTGCCACCAGTAGTCAAGAGACCCAGTACTTC. This gives the protein CATSSQETQYF.

This rearrangement joins TRBV6-1 to TRBJ1-1; D perhaps matches TRBD1 (6 bases). Germline V gene data show CDR1 as MNHNS and CDR2 as SASEGT. This CDR3 contains 14 residues. The V and J ends lost 4 bases and 5 bases respectively, with 14 bases between them. CDR3 nucleotide sequence: TGTGCCAGCAGTGCGGGGGCAGGGTTAACTGAAGCTTTCTTT. Residues: CASSAGAGLTEAFF.

The J gene is TRBJ1-2, the V gene TRBV20-1; a weak D match, TRBD1 (6 bases). The CDR3 spans 13 residues. The V gene lost 3 bases and the J gene lost 2 bases, with 10 bases spanning the gap. Germline V gene sequence: CDR1 DFQATT, CDR2 SNEGSKA (reference sequence). CDR3 bases: TGCAGTGCTAGTACCCAGGGGAACTATGGCTACACCTTC. Its translation is CSASTQGNYGYTF.

The rearrangement uses TRBV20-1 and TRBJ2-7; TRBD1 is a possible D gene (6 bases). Germline V gives CDR1 DFQATT, CDR2 SNEGSKA (reference sequence). The CDR3 loop spans 14 amino acids. V was shortened by 2 bases and J by 0 bases, with 11 bases between the two germline ends. The CDR3 here is CSARLGGNSYEQYF. Written as DNA, the CDR3 is TGCAGTGCTAGACTAGGGGGAAACTCCTACGAGCAGTACTTC.

V and J are TRBV14 and TRBJ1-1; 7 bases line up with TRBD1. Germline V gene data show CDR1 as SGHDN and CDR2 as FVKESK. This CDR3 region has 13 residues. V lost 2 bases and J lost 8; bases outside the gene matches: 5. CDR3 in DNA: TGTGCCAGCAGCCAACAAGGACAGGTCGAAGCTTTCTTT. Translating gives CASSQQGQVEAFF.

This clonotype was recorded only once. An end of the junction differs from the germline gene, which may be a read error. The CDR3 reads CTSSPAGDGLYGYTF. CDR3 nucleotide sequence: TGTACCAGTAGCCCCGCCGGGGACGGTCTCTATGGCTACACCTTC. The chain carries TRBV19 and TRBJ1-2, with D tentatively TRBD1 (5 bases). In germline, CDR1 is LNHDA, CDR2 SQIVND (reference sequence). This CDR3 is 15 amino acids long.

The chain links TRBV29-1 to TRBJ1-1, with 7 bases lining up with TRBD1. Germline V gene data show CDR1 as SQVTM and CDR2 as ANQGSEA. CDR3 size: 13 residues. Unmatched junction bases numbered 2, after V lost 4 bases and J lost 0 bases. DNA of the CDR3: TGCAGCGTTGGAGGGACAGTGAACACTGAAGCTTTCTTT. It translates to CSVGGTVNTEAFF.

The chain has TRBV12-3 or TRBV12-4 and TRBJ2-3, with a weak D call TRBD2 (6 bases). The CDR3 has 16 residues. V lost 6 bases and J lost 0, with 16 bases in between. CDR3 amino acids: CASSHKAGASTDTQYF. The CDR3 DNA is TGTGCCAGCAGCCACAAAGCGGGTGCTAGCACAGATACGCAGTATTTT.

The rearrangement joins TRBV2 to TRBJ2-7; D gene ambiguous. Germline V gene data show CDR1 as SNHLY and CDR2 as FYNNEI. The CDR3 extends over 12 amino acids. V lost 3 bases, J lost 4 bases, and 7 bases lay in between. This CDR3 is CASSDGRYEQYF. CDR3 in DNA: TGTGCCAGCAGTGATGGCAGGTACGAGCAGTACTTC. Variable domain in full (rest from reference TRBV2 and TRBJ2-7): EPEVTQTPSHQVTQMGQEVILRCVPISNHLYFYWYRQILGQKVEFLVSFYNNEISEKSEIFDDQFSVERPDGSNFTLKIRSTKLEDSAMYFCASSDGRYEQYFGPGTRLTVT.

The chain recombines TRBV15 with TRBJ1-2; D ambiguous. The CDR3 length is 12 residues. V lost 0 bases to trimming and J lost 7 bases, with 6 bases between them. Germline V gene sequence: CDR1 LNHNV, CDR2 YYDKDF (reference sequence). In DNA form, the CDR3 reads TGTGCCACCAGCAGAGATAACGGTGGCTACACCTTC. Amino acid sequence: CATSRDNGGYTF.

The V call is TRBV7-9, the J call TRBJ2-5; D possibly corresponds to TRBD2 (5 bases). V lost 8 bases, J lost 4 bases, and 14 bases lay in between. Per the germline V gene, CDR1 is SEHNR and CDR2 is FQNEAQ (reference sequence). This CDR3 spans 13 amino acids. CDR3 in amino acids: CASRKGSGETQYF. CDR3 nucleotide sequence: TGTGCCAGCCGAAAAGGCAGCGGAGAGACCCAGTACTTC.

The V call is TRBV2, the J call TRBJ2-2; 8 positions match TRBD2. J gave up 4 bases and V 2 bases, and 9 bases lay outside the gene matches. Germline lookup yields CDR1 SNHLY and CDR2 FYNNEI. The CDR3 covers 17 residues. The CDR3 nucleotides are TGTGCCAGCAGTGAATGGCGGGGGGATCGCTTCACCGGGGAGCTGTTTTTT. Encoded protein: CASSEWRGDRFTGELFF.

This clonotype was picked up many times. This chain links TRBV6-1 with TRBJ2-7, with D perhaps TRBD1 (5 bases). The V gene lost 0 bases and the J gene lost 0 bases, with 9 bases spanning the gap. The CDR3 covers 15 residues. CDR1 is MNHNS, CDR2 SASEGT, per germline. CDR3 coding DNA: TGTGCCAGCAGTGAAGCGACAGCAAGCTCCTACGAGCAGTACTTC. Translation: CASSEATASSYEQYF.

The CDR3 nucleotides read TGTGCCAGCAGTTACTCGAGTTTACAGCCCTCTGGAAACACCATATATTTT. It encodes CASSYSSLQPSGNTIYF. The rearrangement joins TRBV6-5 to TRBJ1-3; D is unclear. V lost 0 bases to trimming and J lost 0 bases, with 12 bases between them. Germline CDR1 MNHEY, CDR2 SVGAGI. CDR3 length: 17 amino acids.

This clonotype occurred once. The junction and the germline gene differ at one end; a read error may be behind it. The chain couples TRBV7-6 to TRBJ2-2; maybe TRBD2 (5 bases). The germline V gene encodes CDR1 SGHVS and CDR2 FNYEAQ. The CDR3 has 15 amino acids. The CDR3 nucleotides are TGTGCCAGCGGCTTCGGGGAAACGGGCACCGGGGAGCTGTTTTTT. This sequence encodes CASGFGETGTGELFF.

V gene TRBV24-1 combines with J gene TRBJ1-1; TRBD1 matches at 8 bases. Germline CDR1 KGHDR, CDR2 SFDVKD. The V and J ends lost 10 bases and 1 base, in that order; junction bases with no gene match: 4. The CDR3 covers 13 residues. The CDR3 DNA is TGTGCCACGAAAGACAGGGGGAACACTGAAGCTTTCTTT. It specifies CATKDRGNTEAFF.